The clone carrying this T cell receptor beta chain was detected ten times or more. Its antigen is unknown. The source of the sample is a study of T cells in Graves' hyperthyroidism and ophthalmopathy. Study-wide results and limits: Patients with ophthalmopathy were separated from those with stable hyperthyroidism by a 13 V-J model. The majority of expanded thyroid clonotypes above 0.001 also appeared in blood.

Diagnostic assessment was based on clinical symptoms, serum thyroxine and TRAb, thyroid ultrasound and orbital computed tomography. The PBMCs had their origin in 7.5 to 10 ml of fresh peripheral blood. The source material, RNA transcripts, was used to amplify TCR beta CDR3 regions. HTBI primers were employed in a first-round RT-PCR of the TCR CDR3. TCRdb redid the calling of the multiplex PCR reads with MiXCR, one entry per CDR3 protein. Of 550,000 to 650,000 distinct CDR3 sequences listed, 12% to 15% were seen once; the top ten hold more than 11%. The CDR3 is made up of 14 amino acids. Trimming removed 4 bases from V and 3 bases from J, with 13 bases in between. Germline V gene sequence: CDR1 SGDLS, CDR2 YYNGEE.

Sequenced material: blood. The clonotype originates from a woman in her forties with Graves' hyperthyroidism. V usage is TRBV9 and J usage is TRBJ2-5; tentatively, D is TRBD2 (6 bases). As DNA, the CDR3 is TGTGCCAGCAGCTCATACGGAGGGGAAGAGACCCAGTACTTC. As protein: CASSSYGGEETQYF.